The next 17 T cell receptor beta chains were all read from a single sample in a study of identical twins. TCRdb ran MiXCR on the 5' RACE reads and lists one entry per CDR3 protein. The sample lists 200,000 to 300,000 distinct CDR3 sequences, approximately 7.8% occurring once. The data also belong to a second study, concerning yellow fever vaccine responses in identical twins.

Sample: CD8+ T cells sorted from blood. The receptors were sampled from a woman aged 18-30 years in good health.

This clonotype came up many times. V and J are TRBV29-1 and TRBJ2-3; D unresolved. The V gene lost 7 bases and the J gene lost 2 bases, with 7 bases spanning the gap. Germline V gene data show CDR1 as SQVTM and CDR2 as ANQGSEA. The CDR3 is 11 amino acids. CDR3 protein: CSAELTDTQYF. The CDR3 DNA is TGCAGCGCCGAACTCACAGATACGCAGTATTTT.

The J gene is TRBJ1-5, the V gene TRBV4-2; D is ambiguous. Trimming took off 0 bases at V and 10 bases at J, with 16 bases between the two ends. This CDR3 has 15 residues. From germline, CDR1 is LGHNA and CDR2 YNFKEQ. The CDR3 here is CASSQEAGSIGPQHF. CDR3 DNA: TGTGCCAGCAGCCAAGAAGCCGGGTCAATCGGCCCCCAGCATTTT.

This clonotype showed up just a few times. The chain couples TRBV12-3 or TRBV12-4 to TRBJ2-3; no firm D call. The CDR3 covers 16 residues. V was shortened by 5 bases and J by 2 bases, with 17 bases between the two germline ends. Here the CDR3 DNA reads TGTGCCAGCAGTCTCCTGGACGAAACGTACACAGATACGCAGTATTTT. This gives the protein CASSLLDETYTDTQYF.

This clonotype was counted many times. J is TRBJ2-7 and V is TRBV5-1; the match to TRBD2 covers 8 bases. There are 15 residues in the CDR3. The germline V gene has CDR1 SGHRS and CDR2 YFSETQ. The V gene end was trimmed by 3 bases and the J gene end by 0 bases; junction bases not matched to a gene: 5. The CDR3 DNA reads as TGCGCCAGCAGCTCCACTAGCGGCTACTCCTACGAGCAGTACTTC. Encoded protein: CASSSTSGYSYEQYF.

This clonotype was seen a few times. The V call is TRBV29-1, the J call TRBJ2-1, with D perhaps TRBD2 (6 bases). This CDR3 spans 15 amino acids. V was shortened by 3 bases and J by 1 base, with 13 bases between the two germline ends. From germline, CDR1 is SQVTM and CDR2 ANQGSEA. As DNA, the CDR3 is TGCAGCGTTGATTCCGGGACTCTGTCCTACAATGAGCAGTTCTTC. Its translation: CSVDSGTLSYNEQFF.

In this sample, this clonotype turned up many times. The chain employs TRBV5-1 and TRBJ2-1, with TRBD2 identical over 7 bases. The germline CDR1 and CDR2 sequences are SGHRS and YFSETQ. This CDR3 has 19 residues. The junction had 16 bases not matched to a gene; V was cut back by 0 bases and J by 4 bases. This CDR3 is CASSLGLLLAAGAYNEQFF. DNA for the CDR3: TGCGCCAGCAGCTTGGGGCTACTTTTGGCGGCGGGAGCTTACAATGAGCAGTTCTTC.

The rearrangement uses TRBV28 and TRBJ2-1; no clear D gene. Germline V gene lookup returns CDR1 MDHEN and CDR2 SYDVKM. This CDR3 contains 13 residues. Trimming removed 6 bases at V and 9 bases at J, with 15 bases between. The CDR3 sequence is CASSPGVPTEQFF. The DNA of the CDR3 is TGTGCCAGCAGCCCAGGTGTGCCTACTGAGCAGTTCTTC.

There are many counts of this clonotype. This chain connects TRBV9 to TRBJ2-1; D possibly corresponds to TRBD2 (5 bases). This CDR3 spans 14 amino acids. V was cut by 0 bases and J by 6 bases, with 10 bases left in between. CDR1 and CDR2 from the germline V gene are SGDLS and YYNGEE. The DNA of the CDR3 is TGTGCCAGCAGCGTAGGAATGAGCGGCAATGAGCAGTTCTTC. It encodes CASSVGMSGNEQFF. Using reference TRBV9 and TRBJ2-1 for the parts outside the CDR3, the full variable domain is DSGVTQTPKHLITATGQRVTLRCSPRSGDLSVYWYQQSLDQGLQFLIQYYNGEERAKGNILERFSAQQFPDLHSELNLSSLELGDSALYFCASSVGMSGNEQFFGPGTRLTVL.

Remarks on this clonotype: A much larger clonotype is one base distant, so this may be a read error. The J gene is TRBJ2-7, the V gene TRBV20-1, with 8 nucleotides matching TRBD2. The V gene's germline CDR1 is DFQATT and CDR2 SNEGSKA (reference sequence). CDR3 length equals 13 residues. For the CDR3, the DNA is TGCATTGCTATTGGGACTAGCTCCTACGAGCAGTACGTC. As protein: CIAIGTSSYEQYV.

The J gene is TRBJ2-5, the V gene TRBV7-7; weak D call: TRBD1 (6 bases). This CDR3 region has 15 residues. The germline gives CDR1 SSHAT, CDR2 FNYEAQ (reference sequence). The V end was cut by 6 bases, the J end by 5 bases, with 19 bases between. For the CDR3, the DNA is TGTGCCAGCAGTAAAGACCAGGGGCTGTTGGAGACCCAGTACTTC. It is translated as CASSKDQGLLETQYF.

This clonotype was counted at least ten times. The rearrangement joins TRBV6-5 to TRBJ2-2; 8 nucleotides line up with TRBD2. V lost 1 base, J lost 0 bases, and 7 bases stayed unmatched. The CDR3 sequence is 18 residues long. Looked up from germline, CDR1 is MNHEY and CDR2 is SVGAGI. The CDR3 DNA is TGTGCCAGCAGTTACTTAAGACTAGCGCATACGAACACCGGGGAGCTGTTTTTT. This translates into CASSYLRLAHTNTGELFF.

This chain connects TRBV3-1 to TRBJ2-1; 7 bases map to TRBD2. J gave up 6 bases and V 0 bases, and 11 bases lay outside the gene matches. CDR1 LGHDT and CDR2 YNNKEL come from the germline V gene (reference sequence). This CDR3 contains 17 residues. The CDR3 sequence is CASSQDSRGGRFNEQFF. The CDR3 nucleotides read TGTGCCAGCAGCCAAGATAGCCGTGGCGGGAGATTCAATGAGCAGTTCTTC.

In its sample, this clonotype was seen many times. V usage is TRBV12-3 or TRBV12-4 and J usage is TRBJ2-7; D might be TRBD1 or TRBD2, each matching 5 bases. V lost 6 bases, J lost 0 bases, and 9 bases lay in between. The length of the CDR3 is 13 residues. CDR3 sequence reads: CASRPGPSYEQYF. The CDR3, as DNA: TGTGCCAGCAGGCCGGGACCCTCCTACGAGCAGTACTTC.

The chain employs TRBV2 and TRBJ2-3; D possibly corresponds to TRBD1 (6 bases). Per germline, CDR1 SNHLY and CDR2 FYNNEI. The CDR3 covers 13 residues. Trimming took off 11 bases at V and 4 bases at J, with 16 bases between the two ends. The DNA for the CDR3 is TGTGCCTGCTCCATGGGGGCGGCAGATACGCAGTATTTT. Translating gives CACSMGAADTQYF. Full variable domain (remainder filled in from reference TRBV2 and TRBJ2-3): EPEVTQTPSHQVTQMGQEVILRCVPISNHLYFYWYRQILGQKVEFLVSFYNNEISEKSEIFDDQFSVERPDGSNFTLKIRSTKLEDSAMYFCACSMGAADTQYFGPGTRLTVL.

This clonotype appeared many times. The chain recombines TRBV25-1 with TRBJ2-2, with D tentatively TRBD1 (5 bases). CDR1 MGHDK and CDR2 SYGVNS come from the germline V gene. V lost 4 bases, J lost 0 bases, and 9 bases lay in between. There are 15 residues in the CDR3. CDR3 in DNA: TGTGCCAGCAGTGTACTGACAGCGAACACCGGGGAGCTGTTTTTT. Amino acids: CASSVLTANTGELFF.

This chain joins TRBV9 and TRBJ2-1, with D perhaps matching TRBD1 (7 bases). The CDR3 has 16 amino acids. From germline, CDR1 is SGDLS and CDR2 YYNGEE. Trimming took off 0 bases at V and 8 bases at J, with 18 bases between the two ends. CDR3 loop: CASSVGAGGPLYEQFF. The DNA of the CDR3 is TGTGCCAGCAGCGTAGGTGCAGGGGGGCCCCTTTATGAGCAGTTCTTC. The full variable domain, rest sourced from reference TRBV9 and TRBJ2-1, is DSGVTQTPKHLITATGQRVTLRCSPRSGDLSVYWYQQSLDQGLQFLIQYYNGEERAKGNILERFSAQQFPDLHSELNLSSLELGDSALYFCASSVGAGGPLYEQFFGPGTRLTVL.

This clonotype has a count of ten or more. V usage is TRBV7-9 and J usage is TRBJ2-3; 7 nucleotides match TRBD1. Germline CDR1 SEHNR, CDR2 FQNEAQ (reference sequence). J lost 3 bases, V lost 4 bases, and 7 bases had no gene match. The CDR3 sequence is 15 residues long. The CDR3 is CASSSSTGLTDTQYF. CDR3 in DNA: TGTGCCAGCAGCTCATCGACAGGGTTAACAGATACGCAGTATTTT.